Listed below are T cell receptor beta chains from one sample, sequenced in a study of T cells in Graves' hyperthyroidism and ophthalmopathy. MiXCR, applied by TCRdb to the multiplex PCR reads, yields one record per CDR3 protein. The data contain 350,000 or so distinct CDR3 sequences, 18% of them singletons. Material for sequencing was blood. The receptors shown here come from a woman in her forties or fifties with Graves' hyperthyroidism. The CDR3 runs from the conserved cysteine through the conserved F or W. D genes are given only for firm matches. Where a row states a size, it is once, few, many or the class of an expanded clone; other rows omit it.

size	D	length	J	V	CDR3	DNA
many	TRBD1	15	TRBJ1-1	TRBV14	CASSQESGTGWFAFF	TGTGCCAGCAGCCAAGAAAGCGGGACAGGGTGGTTTGCTTTCTTT
-	TRBD2	19	TRBJ2-3	TRBV6-1	CASSPPVGGGGAGTDTQYF	TGTGCCAGCAGCCCCCCCGTAGGCGGCGGGGGAGCGGGTACAGATACGCAGTATTTT
-	-	12	TRBJ1-6	TRBV20-1	CNATDLNSPLHF	TGCAATGCTACGGACCTCAATTCACCCCTCCACTTT
-	TRBD2	15	TRBJ2-1	TRBV11-2	CASSVLAGVLDEQFF	TGTGCCAGCAGTGTCCTAGCGGGAGTGTTAGATGAGCAGTTCTTC
-	-	16	TRBJ2-3	TRBV28	CASRSFYDPNTGTQYF	TGTGCCAGCAGATCCTTCTACGATCCCAACACAGGTACGCAGTATTTT
many	-	11	TRBJ2-5	TRBV3-1	CASSQRETQYF	TGTGCCAGCAGCCAACGGGAGACCCAGTACTTC
-	TRBD1	14	TRBJ1-5	TRBV20-1	CSAYRDSSNQPQHF	TGCAGTGCTTACCGGGACAGTAGCAATCAGCCCCAGCATTTT
many	-	14	TRBJ1-4	TRBV7-8	CASSSARGGEKLFF	TGTGCCAGCAGCTCCGCCCGGGGGGGTGAAAAACTGTTTTTT
many	-	11	TRBJ2-4	TRBV11-2	CASSSLNIQYF	TGTGCCAGCAGCTCTTTAAACATTCAGTACTTC
-	-	13	TRBJ1-1	TRBV10-3	CAISGRGETEAFF	TGTGCCATCAGTGGGAGGGGAGAGACTGAAGCTTTCTTT